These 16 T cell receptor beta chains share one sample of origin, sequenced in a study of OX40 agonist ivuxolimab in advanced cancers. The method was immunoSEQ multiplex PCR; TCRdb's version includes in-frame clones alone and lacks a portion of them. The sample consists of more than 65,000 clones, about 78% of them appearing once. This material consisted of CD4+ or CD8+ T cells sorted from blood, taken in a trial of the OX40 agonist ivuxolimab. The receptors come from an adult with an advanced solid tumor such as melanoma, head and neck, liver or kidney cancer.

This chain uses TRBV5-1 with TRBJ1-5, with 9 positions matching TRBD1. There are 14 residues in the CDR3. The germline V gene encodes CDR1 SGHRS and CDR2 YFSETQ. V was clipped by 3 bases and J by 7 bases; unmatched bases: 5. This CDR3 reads CASSSGQGNQPQHF. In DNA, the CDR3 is TGCGCCAGCAGCTCCGGACAGGGGAACCAGCCCCAGCATTTT.

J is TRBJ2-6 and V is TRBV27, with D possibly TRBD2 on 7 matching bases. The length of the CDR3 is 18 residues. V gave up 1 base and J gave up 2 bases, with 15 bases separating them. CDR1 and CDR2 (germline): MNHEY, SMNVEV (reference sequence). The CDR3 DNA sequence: TGTGCCAGCAGTTTATTTTTCCAGGGGAGGGCTGGGGCCAACGTCCTGACTTTC. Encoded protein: CASSLFFQGRAGANVLTF.

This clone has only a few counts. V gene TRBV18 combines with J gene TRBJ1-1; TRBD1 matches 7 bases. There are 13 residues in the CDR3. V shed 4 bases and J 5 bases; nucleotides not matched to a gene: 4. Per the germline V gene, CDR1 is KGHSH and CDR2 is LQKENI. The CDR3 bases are TGTGCCAGCTCACAGGGGGCGCGAACTGAAGCTTTCTTT. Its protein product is CASSQGARTEAFF.

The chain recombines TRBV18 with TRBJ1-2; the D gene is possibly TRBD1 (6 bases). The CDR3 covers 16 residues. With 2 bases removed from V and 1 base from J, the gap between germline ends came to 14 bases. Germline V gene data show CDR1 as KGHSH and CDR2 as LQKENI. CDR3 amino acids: CASSPSTGGLNYGYTF. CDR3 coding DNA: TGTGCCAGCTCACCATCTACCGGGGGGCTTAACTATGGCTACACCTTC. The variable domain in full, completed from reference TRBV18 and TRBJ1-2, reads NAGVMQNPRHLVRRRGQEARLRCSPMKGHSHVYWYRQLPEEGLKFMVYLQKENIIDESGMPKERFSAEFPKEGPSILRIQQVVRGDSAAYFCASSPSTGGLNYGYTFGSGTRLTVV.

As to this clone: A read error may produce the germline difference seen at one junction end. CDR3 sequence reads: CVWSVRGTEAFF. CDR3 coding DNA: TGTGTCTGGAGTGTACGGGGGACTGAAGCTTTCTTT. The genes are TRBV30 and TRBJ1-1; a possible D gene is TRBD1 (5 bases). This CDR3 is built from 12 residues. Germline CDR1 is GTSNPN and CDR2 is SVGIG (reference sequence).

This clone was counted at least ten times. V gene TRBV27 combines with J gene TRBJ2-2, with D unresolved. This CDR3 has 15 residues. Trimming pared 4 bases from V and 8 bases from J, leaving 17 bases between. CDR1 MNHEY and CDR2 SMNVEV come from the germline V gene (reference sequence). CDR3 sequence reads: CASSSTPSRAGELFF. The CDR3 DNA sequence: TGTGCCAGCAGTTCCACCCCCTCAAGGGCGGGGGAGCTGTTTTTT.

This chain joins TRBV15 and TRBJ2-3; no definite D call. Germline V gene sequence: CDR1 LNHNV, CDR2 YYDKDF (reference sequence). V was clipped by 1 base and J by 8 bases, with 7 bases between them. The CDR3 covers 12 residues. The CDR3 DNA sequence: TGTGCCACCAGCAGAGTCGAGAGTACGCAGTATTTT. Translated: CATSRVESTQYF.

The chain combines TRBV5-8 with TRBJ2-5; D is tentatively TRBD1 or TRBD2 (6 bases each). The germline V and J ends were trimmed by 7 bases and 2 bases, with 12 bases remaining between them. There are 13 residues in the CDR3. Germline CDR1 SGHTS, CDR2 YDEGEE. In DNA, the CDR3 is TGTGCCAGCGGAGGGGGTCGACAAGAGACCCAGTACTTC. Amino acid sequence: CASGGGRQETQYF. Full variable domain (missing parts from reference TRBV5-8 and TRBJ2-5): EAGVTQSPTHLIKTRGQQATLRCSPISGHTSVYWYQQALGLGLQFLLWYDEGEERNRGNFPPRFSGRQFPNYSSELNVNALELEDSALYLCASGGGRQETQYFGPGTRLLVL.

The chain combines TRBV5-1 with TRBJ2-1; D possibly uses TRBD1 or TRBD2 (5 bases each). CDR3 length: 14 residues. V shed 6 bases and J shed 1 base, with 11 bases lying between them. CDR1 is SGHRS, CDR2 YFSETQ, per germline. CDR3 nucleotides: TGCGCCAGCACCTTAGGGACGTCCTACAATGAGCAGTTCTTC. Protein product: CASTLGTSYNEQFF.

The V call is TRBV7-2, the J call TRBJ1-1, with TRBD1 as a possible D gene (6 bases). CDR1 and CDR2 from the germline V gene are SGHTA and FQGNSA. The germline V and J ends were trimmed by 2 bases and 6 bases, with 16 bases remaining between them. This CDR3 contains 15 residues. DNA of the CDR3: TGTGCCAGCAGCTTAAACGGCCTAGGGGGGGCTGAAGCTTTCTTT. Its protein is CASSLNGLGGAEAFF.

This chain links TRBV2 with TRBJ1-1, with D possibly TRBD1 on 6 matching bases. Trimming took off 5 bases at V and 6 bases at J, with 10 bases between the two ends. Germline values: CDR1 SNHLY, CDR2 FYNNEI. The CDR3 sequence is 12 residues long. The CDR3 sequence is CASSSRGPEAFF. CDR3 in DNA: TGTGCCAGCAGTAGCAGGGGACCTGAAGCTTTCTTT. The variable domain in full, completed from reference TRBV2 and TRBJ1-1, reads EPEVTQTPSHQVTQMGQEVILRCVPISNHLYFYWYRQILGQKVEFLVSFYNNEISEKSEIFDDQFSVERPDGSNFTLKIRSTKLEDSAMYFCASSSRGPEAFFGQGTRLTVV.

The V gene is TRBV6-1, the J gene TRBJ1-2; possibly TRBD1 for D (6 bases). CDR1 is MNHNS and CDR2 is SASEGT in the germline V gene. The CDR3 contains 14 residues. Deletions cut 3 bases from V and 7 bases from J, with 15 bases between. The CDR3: CASSDTQGSGGYTF. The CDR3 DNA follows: TGTGCCAGCAGTGACACACAGGGCAGCGGTGGCTACACCTTC.

Written as DNA, the CDR3 is TGCGCCAGCAGCTTGGAACCTCTCTACGAGCAGTACTTC. Protein product: CASSLEPLYEQYF. The J gene is TRBJ2-7, the V gene TRBV5-1; D is unresolved. The V and J ends lost 0 bases and 3 bases respectively, with 7 bases between them. The germline CDR1 and CDR2 sequences are SGHRS and YFSETQ. This CDR3 comprises 13 residues.

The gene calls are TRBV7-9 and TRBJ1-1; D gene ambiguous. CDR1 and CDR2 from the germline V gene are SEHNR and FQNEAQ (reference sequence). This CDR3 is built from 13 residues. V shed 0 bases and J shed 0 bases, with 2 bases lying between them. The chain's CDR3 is CASSLAMNTEAFF. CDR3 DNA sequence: TGTGCCAGCAGCTTAGCTATGAACACTGAAGCTTTCTTT.

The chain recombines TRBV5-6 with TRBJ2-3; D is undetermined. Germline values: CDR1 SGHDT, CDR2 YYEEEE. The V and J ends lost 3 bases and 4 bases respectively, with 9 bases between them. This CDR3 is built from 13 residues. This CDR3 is CASSWNLPDTQYF. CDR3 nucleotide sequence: TGTGCCAGCAGCTGGAATTTGCCAGATACGCAGTATTTT.

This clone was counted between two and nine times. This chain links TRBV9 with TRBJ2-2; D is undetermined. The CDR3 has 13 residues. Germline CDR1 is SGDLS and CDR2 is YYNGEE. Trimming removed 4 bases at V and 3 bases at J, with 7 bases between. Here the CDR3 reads CASSPGHTGELFF. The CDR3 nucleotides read TGTGCCAGCAGCCCTGGGCACACCGGGGAGCTGTTTTTT.